Here is one T cell receptor (beta chain) with its context. Its recognized antigen is unknown. The sample holds no much larger clone one base away, and base qualities are not on file. V loses 4 bases of germline sequence and J loses 6 bases, and the interval between the two ends is 10 bases. The CDR3 has 13 amino acids, counting the end cysteine and phenylalanine. Of the read, only the CDR3 DNA is kept; its 39 bases are in frame from base 1. From the germline V gene, CDR1 is ENHRY and CDR2 is SYGVKD. The data are from a study of control samples from healthy donors and cancer patients (dated by TCRdb to 2018 to 2020). Library generation was performed with the immunoSEQ multiplex PCR assay. Imported from immuneACCESS, the table was reduced by TCRdb to in-frame sequences with V and J called. These copies leave out some clones; in studies compared against another copy, an unresolved V gene accounts for under half, and the cause of the remainder is not known. The sample table holds about 120,000 clones, of which 88% were seen once. The ten largest clones represent 2.3% of the sample.

This clonotype was obtained from a woman aged 70 to 79 in good health. The source material was blood. Here the chain combines TRBV10-3 and TRBJ2-1, and perhaps TRBD1 as D gene, on 5 matching bases. The bases read TGTGCCATCAGTGCCCCAGGGCCCAATGAGCAGTTCTTC. This codes for CAISAPGPNEQFF.